The present entry profiles one T cell receptor (beta chain) with its context. The antigen remains unidentified. This specimen comes from a study of radiation and T cells in renal cell carcinoma. Specified time point: blood 2 weeks post-SBRT. Treatment described: 15 Gy SBRT to primary tumor, nephrectomy 4 weeks later. The patient's renal cell carcinoma had clear cell pathology. The germline V gene encodes CDR1 MNHEY and CDR2 SMNVEV (reference sequence). V lost 5 bases and J 5 bases, leaving 13 bases between the germline ends. This CDR3 has 13 amino acids. Some clones are missing from TCRdb's copy, which holds only in-frame ones; the method was immunoSEQ multiplex PCR. This sample has about 130,000 clones; more than 75% occur once, and the top ten carry around 6%. Whole-study results and caveats: No pretreatment tumor biopsies were available for baseline clonotypes. Top tumor clonotypes rose in blood 2 weeks post-radiation, then contracted.

The material was blood, obtained from a patient whose treatment included radiotherapy and nephrectomy. The receptor was isolated from an older woman with renal cell carcinoma. This sequence joins TRBV27 and TRBJ2-7, with D perhaps matching TRBD2 (6 bases). CDR3 DNA sequence: TGTGCCAGCAGTCCCCGGAGGGTCCACGAGCAGTACTTC. It is translated as CASSPRRVHEQYF.